One sample yielded the 28 T cell receptor beta chains listed below, sequenced in a study of blood T cell repertoires in COVID-19 (dated by TCRdb to the early 2020s). Library preparation used the immunoSEQ multiplex PCR assay. As stored in TCRdb, this immuneACCESS dataset retains in-frame rearrangements with V and J assigned. A fraction of the clones does not appear; measured against another copy, unresolved V genes explain less than half of the discrepancy, and the remainder lacks a known reason. The sample contains around 47,000 clones, approximately 90% of them found a single time. Of the sample, approximately 9.6% falls within the top ten clones. Sequences were obtained from peripheral blood. The receptor set was obtained from a man aged 50-60 years with active COVID-19.

The V and J genes are TRBV5-4 and TRBJ2-1; D is uncertain. Germline lookup yields CDR1 SGHNT and CDR2 YYREEE (reference sequence). CDR3 length: 13 residues. V was clipped by 5 bases and J by 8 bases, with 14 bases between them. CDR3 in amino acids: CASSPPDTDEQFF. CDR3 in DNA: TGTGCCAGCAGTCCGCCCGACACGGATGAGCAGTTCTTC.

V usage is TRBV2 and J usage is TRBJ2-7; D perhaps matches TRBD2 (5 bases). Germline V gene lookup returns CDR1 SNHLY and CDR2 FYNNEI. This CDR3 region has 14 residues. Trimming shortened V by 3 bases and J by 4 bases, and 13 bases separated the two germline ends. CDR3 coding DNA: TGTGCCAGCAGTGACCTACTAGTTAAGTACGAGCAGTACTTC. Translated: CASSDLLVKYEQYF. The full variable domain, with the rest looked up from reference TRBV2 and TRBJ2-7, is EPEVTQTPSHQVTQMGQEVILRCVPISNHLYFYWYRQILGQKVEFLVSFYNNEISEKSEIFDDQFSVERPDGSNFTLKIRSTKLEDSAMYFCASSDLLVKYEQYFGPGTRLTVT.

The chain carries TRBV9 and TRBJ2-3; D not certain. The germline V and J ends were trimmed by 4 bases and 0 bases, with 6 bases remaining between them. Germline V gene sequence: CDR1 SGDLS, CDR2 YYNGEE. This CDR3 has 13 amino acids. CDR3 region: CASSPTSTDTQYF. DNA for the CDR3: TGTGCCAGCAGCCCTACTAGCACAGATACGCAGTATTTT.

This clone was counted a few times. V is TRBV4-1 and J is TRBJ1-3, with a possible D match to TRBD1 (5 bases). The V end lost 3 bases, the J end lost 1 base, and 16 bases lay between the germline ends. The CDR3 has 17 amino acids. Looked up from germline, CDR1 is MGHRA and CDR2 is YSYEKL. CDR3 sequence reads: CASSHLRTGQSGNTIYF. The CDR3, as DNA: TGCGCCAGCAGCCATCTACGGACCGGACAATCTGGAAACACCATATATTTT.

V usage is TRBV5-5 and J usage is TRBJ2-7; 7 bases align to TRBD1. Germline trimming cut 2 bases from V and 2 bases from J; bases unmatched to any gene: 7. Germline V gene data show CDR1 as SGHKS and CDR2 as YYEKEE (reference sequence). This CDR3 is 15 amino acids long. The CDR3 loop is CASSFFWDSPYEQYF. The CDR3 nucleotides read TGTGCCAGCAGCTTCTTTTGGGACAGCCCCTACGAGCAGTACTTC.

This clone was seen more than once but under ten times. A read error may be the cause here, since a much bigger clone is one base away. The sample carries other DNA sequences with the same CDR3. The chain recombines TRBV5-1 with TRBJ1-2; D might be TRBD1 (5 bases). CDR3 length: 13 residues. The V gene's germline CDR1 is SGHRS and CDR2 YFSETQ. The ends were cut back, 10 bases at V and 4 bases at J, with 17 bases in the middle. The CDR3 loop is CAPRSGGGYGYTF. For the CDR3, the DNA is TGCGCCCCCAGGTCTGGGGGGGGCTATGGCTACACCTTC.

A note on this clone: Mismatch with germline at one junction end may stem from a read error. The CDR3 DNA follows: TGTGCCAGCTCACCGGATTCCCGGGACAGGGGGCCCCATCATTTT. Protein product: CASSPDSRDRGPHHF. The chain carries TRBV18 and TRBJ1-5; TRBD1 matches 12 bases. The CDR3 spans 15 residues. CDR1 is KGHSH and CDR2 is LQKENI in the germline V gene. The variable domain in full, completed from reference TRBV18 and TRBJ1-5, reads NAGVMQNPRHLVRRRGQEARLRCSPMKGHSHVYWYRQLPEEGLKFMVYLQKENIIDESGMPKERFSAEFPKEGPSILRIQQVVRGDSAAYFCASSPDSRDRGPHHFGDGTRLSIL.

The chain uses TRBV19 and TRBJ1-2, with a weak D call TRBD1 (6 bases). The V and J ends lost 5 bases and 8 bases respectively, with 12 bases between them. Germline CDR1 and CDR2: LNHDA and SQIVND (reference sequence). This CDR3 spans 12 amino acids. The CDR3 DNA reads TGTGCCAGTAGTCACGACAGGCGCGGCTACACCTTC. Amino acids: CASSHDRRGYTF.

As regards this clone: Because the CDR3's place on the DNA is in doubt, the DNA is left out and the CDR3 is given as listed by TCRdb. This chain links TRBV12-3 or TRBV12-4 with TRBJ2-3; the D call of TRBD1 is as the table states it, not checked on the DNA. From its first to its last residue, the CDR3 has 13 amino acids. The CDR3 loop reads CASSILGSDTQYF.

The chain recombines TRBV2 with TRBJ2-1; D may be TRBD2 (6 bases). Trimming pared 4 bases from V and 6 bases from J, leaving 13 bases between. CDR1 is SNHLY, CDR2 FYNNEI, per germline. The length of the CDR3 is 14 residues. The CDR3 sequence: CASSAGETSNEQFF. The CDR3 DNA is TGTGCCAGCAGTGCGGGGGAAACCAGCAATGAGCAGTTCTTC.

The CDR3 region is CAGGRSGNTIYF. The CDR3 region has the DNA TGTGCCGGGGGCCGCTCTGGAAACACCATATATTTT. The chain employs TRBV30 and TRBJ1-3; D might be TRBD1 (6 bases). The length of the CDR3 is 12 residues. V was pared by 8 bases and J by 0 bases, with 8 bases between. The V gene's germline CDR1 is GTSNPN and CDR2 SVGIG (reference sequence).

The V call is TRBV27, the J call TRBJ2-3; D remains ambiguous. Germline V CDR1 and CDR2: MNHEY, SMNVEV (reference sequence). V lost 2 bases, J lost 5 bases, and 11 bases lay in between. This CDR3 region has 14 residues. CDR3 residues: CASSLNTFGDTQYF. In nucleotides, the CDR3 is TGTGCCAGCAGTTTAAATACTTTTGGAGATACGCAGTATTTT.

V usage is TRBV6-2 or TRBV6-3 and J usage is TRBJ2-7, with TRBD2 matching over 10 bases. The CDR3 covers 15 residues. J was trimmed by 1 base and V by 2 bases; bases with no gene match: 2. Germline-derived CDR1 and CDR2 are MNHEY and SVGEGT. CDR3 sequence reads: CASSYTSGISYEQYF. In nucleotides, the CDR3 is TGTGCCAGCAGTTACACTAGCGGGATATCCTACGAGCAGTACTTC.

The rearrangement links TRBV11-2 to TRBJ2-1; 12 nucleotides agree with TRBD2. The CDR3 is 16 residues long. J lost 8 bases, V lost 4 bases, and 9 bases had no gene match. CDR1 is SGHAT, CDR2 FQNNGV, per germline. The CDR3 sequence is CASSSRTSGMGDEQFF. The CDR3 region has the DNA TGTGCCAGCAGCTCTCGGACTAGCGGGATGGGGGATGAGCAGTTCTTC.

This chain links TRBV5-4 with TRBJ2-2, with 7 bases matching TRBD2. Germline CDR1 and CDR2: SGHNT and YYREEE (reference sequence). The V and J ends lost 4 bases and 1 base, in that order; junction bases with no gene match: 7. The length of the CDR3 is 16 residues. The CDR3 reads CASSKGSGMNTGELFF. Here the CDR3 DNA reads TGTGCCAGCAGCAAGGGGAGCGGGATGAACACCGGGGAGCTGTTTTTT.

This chain links TRBV3-1 (or the pseudogene TRBV3-2) with TRBJ1-3; D gene unclear. Trimming took off 4 bases at V and 0 bases at J, with 13 bases between the two ends. CDR1 and CDR2 from the germline V gene are LGHDT and YNNKEL (reference sequence). CDR3 length: 16 amino acids. As DNA, the CDR3 is TGTGCCAGCAGCCCGTGGGCTCATAGCTCTGGAAACACCATATATTTT. Amino acid sequence: CASSPWAHSSGNTIYF.

CDR3: CASSQGYSGRDTQYF. The CDR3 DNA reads TGCGCCAGCAGCCAAGGGTATAGCGGGAGGGATACGCAGTATTTT. The J gene is TRBJ2-3, the V gene TRBV4-3, with TRBD2 matching over 10 bases. The CDR3 runs to 15 residues. Per germline, CDR1 LGHNA and CDR2 YSLEER. V lost 1 base to trimming and J lost 6 bases; unmatched junction nucleotides: 4.

The rearrangement joins TRBV3-1 (or the pseudogene TRBV3-2) to TRBJ2-3, with 8 bases aligning to TRBD2. J lost 0 bases, V lost 2 bases, and 4 bases had no gene match. From germline, CDR1 is LGHDT and CDR2 YNNKEL (reference sequence). The CDR3 length is 16 residues. This CDR3 reads CASSQTAGVSTDTQYF. The DNA for the CDR3 is TGTGCCAGCAGCCAAACAGCGGGGGTTAGCACAGATACGCAGTATTTT.

J is TRBJ1-6 and V is TRBV6-5; D may be TRBD1 (6 bases). V was cut by 4 bases and J by 5 bases, with 15 bases left in between. CDR3 length equals 16 residues. Germline assignment: CDR1 MNHEY and CDR2 SVGAGI. CDR3 region: CASSSTGLENNSPLHF. In nucleotides, the CDR3 is TGTGCCAGCAGTTCCACAGGGTTGGAAAATAATTCACCCCTCCACTTT.

V and J are TRBV27 and TRBJ1-5, with a weak D call TRBD1 (6 bases). The CDR3 spans 14 residues. V lost 4 bases, J lost 7 bases, and 14 bases lay in between. Germline loops: CDR1 MNHEY, CDR2 SMNVEV (reference sequence). DNA of the CDR3: TGTGCCAGCAGTTCCCGCGGGGGCAGCCAGCCCCAGCATTTT. Protein sequence: CASSSRGGSQPQHF.

J is TRBJ2-1 and V is TRBV6-5; 8 bases are shared with TRBD2. The CDR3 is made up of 11 amino acids. V was pared by 9 bases and J by 16 bases, with 11 bases of the junction left unmatched. Germline CDR1 and CDR2: MNHEY and SVGAGI. CDR3 DNA sequence: TGTGCCAGTCGGTTGGGGACTAGACTTTTCTTC. It specifies CASRLGTRLFF.

The chain has TRBV21-1 and TRBJ2-4; TRBD2 was called by the table and not checked on the DNA. TRBV21-1 is listed as a pseudogene. This CDR3 has 16 amino acids. The CDR3 protein is CASSKGLPGPGNIQYF. CDR3 DNA sequence: TGTGCCAGCAGCAAGGGACTCCCAGGGCCCGGGAACATTCAGTACTTC.

The J gene is TRBJ2-1, the V gene TRBV19; D is possibly TRBD2 (6 bases). CDR1 is LNHDA, CDR2 SQIVND, per germline (reference sequence). The germline V and J ends were trimmed by 10 bases and 8 bases, with 24 bases remaining between them. The CDR3 contains 15 residues. CDR3 in DNA: TGTGCCACCGGAGGGTCCCGGGACCGTAAACATGAGCAGTTCTTC. Its protein product is CATGGSRDRKHEQFF.

The V gene is TRBV7-2, the J gene TRBJ2-5; D not certain. This CDR3 contains 13 residues. Trimming took 5 bases from V and 7 from J, leaving 14 bases between them. Germline V lookup: CDR1 SGHTA, CDR2 FQGNSA. CDR3 bases: TGTGCCAGCAGCCCGACCTTTGGGCGGACCCAGTACTTC. Amino acids: CASSPTFGRTQYF.

CDR3 bases: TGTGCCAGCAGCTTATACGGGACAGAAGATACGCAGTATTTT. Encoded protein: CASSLYGTEDTQYF. This chain connects TRBV7-3 to TRBJ2-3, with 7 bases that match TRBD1. With 2 bases clipped from V and 5 bases from J, the junction kept 4 bases outside the gene matches. The germline gives CDR1 SGHTA, CDR2 FQGTGA. This CDR3 spans 14 amino acids.

This chain connects TRBV7-9 to TRBJ2-7; possible D gene TRBD2, 6 bases. CDR1 is SEHNR, CDR2 FQNEAQ, per germline (reference sequence). Trimming took off 8 bases at V and 4 bases at J, with 6 bases between the two ends. The CDR3 spans 10 residues. The CDR3 coding sequence is TGTGCCAGCGGGGGGTACGAGCAGTACTTC. Its translation is CASGGYEQYF.

The chain combines TRBV6-5 with TRBJ1-5; 8 bases are a match to TRBD1. This CDR3 comprises 15 residues. Unmatched junction bases numbered 5, after V lost 5 bases and J lost 2 bases. CDR1 is MNHEY, CDR2 SVGAGI, per germline. The CDR3, as DNA: TGTGCCAGCAGTCCGGACAGGGAGGGCAATCAGCCCCAGCATTTT. The encoded protein is CASSPDREGNQPQHF.

V usage is TRBV27 and J usage is TRBJ2-5; TRBD1 agrees at 7 bases. The ends lost 0 bases at V and 1 base at J; junction bases unmatched: 17. Germline lookup yields CDR1 MNHEY and CDR2 SMNVEV (reference sequence). The CDR3 spans 20 residues. Here the CDR3 DNA reads TGTGCCAGCAGTTTATCGCTAGGGCAGGGGGTACCGGGTCCCCAAGAGACCCAGTACTTC. Protein sequence: CASSLSLGQGVPGPQETQYF.